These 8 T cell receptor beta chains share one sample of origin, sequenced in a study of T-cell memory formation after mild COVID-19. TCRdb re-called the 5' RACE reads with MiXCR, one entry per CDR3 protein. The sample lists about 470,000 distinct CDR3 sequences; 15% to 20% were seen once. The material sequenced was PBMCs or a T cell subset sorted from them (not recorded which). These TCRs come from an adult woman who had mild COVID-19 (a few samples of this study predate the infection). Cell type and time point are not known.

The CDR3 is CASSEWGVDEQFF. Here the CDR3 DNA reads TGTGCCAGCAGTGAGTGGGGAGTGGATGAGCAGTTCTTC. This sequence joins TRBV7-2 and TRBJ2-1; a possible D gene is TRBD2 (5 bases). Trimming pared 6 bases from V and 8 bases from J, leaving 14 bases between. The CDR3 spans 13 residues. Germline CDR1 and CDR2: SGHTA and FQGNSA.

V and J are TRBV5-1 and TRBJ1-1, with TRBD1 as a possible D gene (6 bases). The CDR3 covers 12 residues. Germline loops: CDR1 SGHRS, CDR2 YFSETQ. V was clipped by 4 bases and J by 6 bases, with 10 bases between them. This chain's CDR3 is CASSQGGSEAFF. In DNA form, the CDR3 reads TGCGCCAGCAGCCAAGGGGGATCTGAAGCTTTCTTT. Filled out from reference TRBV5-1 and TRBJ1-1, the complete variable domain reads KAGVTQTPRYLIKTRGQQVTLSCSPISGHRSVSWYQQTPGQGLQFLFEYFSETQRNKGNFPGRFSGRQFSNSRSEMNVSTLELGDSALYLCASSQGGSEAFFGQGTRLTVV.

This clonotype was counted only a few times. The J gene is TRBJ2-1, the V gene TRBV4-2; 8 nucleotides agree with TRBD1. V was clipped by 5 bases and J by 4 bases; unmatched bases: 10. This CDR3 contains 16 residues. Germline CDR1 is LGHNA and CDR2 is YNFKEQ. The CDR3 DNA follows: TGTGCCAGCAGCATTCTCGGACAGGGTACTTACAATGAGCAGTTCTTC. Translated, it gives CASSILGQGTYNEQFF.

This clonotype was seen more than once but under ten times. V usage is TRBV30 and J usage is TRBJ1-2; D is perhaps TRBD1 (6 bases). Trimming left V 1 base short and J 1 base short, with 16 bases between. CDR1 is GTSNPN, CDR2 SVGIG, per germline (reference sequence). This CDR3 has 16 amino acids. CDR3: CAWSGYRDNINYGYTF. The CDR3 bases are TGTGCCTGGAGTGGGTACAGGGATAATATTAACTATGGCTACACCTTC.

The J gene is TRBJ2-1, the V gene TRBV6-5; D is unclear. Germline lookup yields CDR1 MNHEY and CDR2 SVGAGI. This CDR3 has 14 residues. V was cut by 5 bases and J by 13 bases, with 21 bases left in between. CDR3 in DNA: TGTGCCAGCAGTCCCTCGGCAAGACTGCCGACCCAGTTCTTC. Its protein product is CASSPSARLPTQFF.

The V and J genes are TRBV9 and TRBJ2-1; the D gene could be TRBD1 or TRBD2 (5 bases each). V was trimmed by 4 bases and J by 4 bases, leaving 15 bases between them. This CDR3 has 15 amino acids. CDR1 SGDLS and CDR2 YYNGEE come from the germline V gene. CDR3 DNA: TGTGCCAGCAGCAACACCGGGACGGGGTACAATGAGCAGTTCTTC. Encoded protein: CASSNTGTGYNEQFF.

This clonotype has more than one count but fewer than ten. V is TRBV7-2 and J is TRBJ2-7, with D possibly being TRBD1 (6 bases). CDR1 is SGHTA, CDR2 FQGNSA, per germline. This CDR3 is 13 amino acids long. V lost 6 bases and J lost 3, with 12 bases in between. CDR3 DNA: TGTGCCAGCAGTCCAGGGGAGAACTACGAGCAGTACTTC. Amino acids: CASSPGENYEQYF.

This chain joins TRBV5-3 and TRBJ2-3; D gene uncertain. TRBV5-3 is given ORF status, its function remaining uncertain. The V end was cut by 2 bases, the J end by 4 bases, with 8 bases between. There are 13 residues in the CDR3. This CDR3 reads CARSFVLADTQYF. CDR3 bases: TGTGCCAGAAGCTTCGTGTTGGCAGATACGCAGTATTTT.